This T cell receptor (beta chain) was sequenced during a study of cytomegalovirus exposure and HLA in healthy donors (dated by TCRdb to about 2017). In the study overall: According to a later analysis, one platform produced both the 110 or so validation repertoires and the 670 or so repertoires of the first cohort. The study was designed to test whether signatures of past pathogen exposure could be identified by cataloging public T cell receptors. Along with the roughly 610-subject first cohort, a separate validation cohort of around 110 different subjects was used. High-throughput TCR immunosequencing, statistical association of individual TCRs with disease status, and machine learning were combined to predict cytomegalovirus infection status. Broad study findings and their caveats: While some public TCRs were present in many individuals, most TCR sequences turned up only very rarely across donors. A later analysis lacked HLA typing for the validation cohort, so it scored co-occurrence in that cohort across all 130 or so repertoires. Subsequent analysis determined that TCRs grouped into clusters in the first cohort also showed a tendency toward co-occurrence across the 120 validation repertoires, and roughly 94% of cluster scores exceeded 0. The study gave a list of over 150 TCR beta chains associated with cytomegalovirus. The classifier was reported to diagnose cytomegalovirus status with high specificity and sensitivity in both the original cohort and the validation cohort. A few of the identified cytomegalovirus-associated TCR beta chains were confirmed in vitro to be specific for cytomegalovirus antigens. The authors suggested that the approach could potentially be generalized to other disease states and immunological phenotypes.

The donors were included in the validation cohort of some 120 subjects, a group kept apart from the approximately 700-subject first cohort. Per the germline V gene, ENHRY is the CDR1 and SYGVKD is the CDR2. Measured from the cysteine to the phenylalanine, the CDR3 is 16 residues long. CDR3 DNA only is kept here, 48 bases in frame from base 1. Relative to germline, V is missing 10 bases and J is missing 0 bases, with 9 bases of the junction outside any gene match. Library preparation employed the immunoSEQ multiplex PCR assay. The published analysis was carried out like this. A statistical classification framework was built to diagnose cytomegalovirus status from the catalog of TCR beta chain sequences. Drawn from immuneACCESS, this table holds only the in-frame rearrangements with V and J called that TCRdb kept. Clones are partly lost; checked studies trace under half to an unresolved V gene and leave the rest unexplained. For V, J and clone size, that table is used; D and trimming come from the DNA. The sample table contains some 45,000 clones; only one count was recorded for approximately 95% of them. 7.8% of the sample comes from the top ten.

Of note for this clone: There is no known antigen for this receptor. No qualities accompany the bases; no much larger clone lies one base away.

This TCR was recovered from a woman aged 18-29 years in good health and CMV-seropositive. The chain joins TRBV10-3 to TRBJ2-7; 13 nucleotides in the junction match TRBD2. The source material was PBMCs. CDR3 region: CATGLAGVESSYEQYF. The sequenced DNA: TGTGCCACCGGACTAGCGGGAGTCGAGAGCTCCTACGAGCAGTACTTC.